The 14 T cell receptor beta chains below all came from one sample that was sequenced in a study of T cells in Graves' hyperthyroidism and ophthalmopathy. RNA transcripts served as the template for amplifying TCR beta CDR3 regions. The study used the HTBI primer set for a first-round RT-PCR of the TCR CDR3. MiXCR, run by TCRdb on the multiplex PCR reads, gives a single entry per CDR3 protein. The sample includes under 350,000 distinct CDR3 sequences, around 13% seen only once; the top ten take 30% to 40%. Sequencing input: blood. These receptors originate from a woman aged 40 to 50 with Graves' ophthalmopathy.

The chain couples TRBV5-1 to TRBJ2-7; TRBD1 aligns across 7 bases. The length of the CDR3 is 15 residues. Looked up from germline, CDR1 is SGHRS and CDR2 is YFSETQ. V gave up 0 bases and J gave up 5 bases; unmatched junction bases: 8. CDR3 bases: TGCGCCAGCAGCTTGGGAGGCGACAGGGACCACGAGCAGTACTTC. This translates into CASSLGGDRDHEQYF.

This clonotype showed up just a few times. The V and J genes are TRBV15 and TRBJ2-3, with D uncertain. The CDR3 totals 15 residues. From germline, CDR1 is LNHNV and CDR2 YYDKDF (reference sequence). Trimming cost V 1 base and J 6 bases, with 14 bases left between them. The CDR3 DNA reads as TGTGCCACCAGCAGAGGATTGGACCCAGCGGATACGCAGTATTTT. As protein: CATSRGLDPADTQYF.

This chain joins TRBV30 and TRBJ1-6; D is unresolved. Germline CDR1 is GTSNPN and CDR2 is SVGIG (reference sequence). The CDR3 is made up of 13 amino acids. The germline V and J ends were trimmed by 1 base and 3 bases, with 4 bases remaining between them. The CDR3: CAWSGNYNSPLHF. The CDR3 DNA reads as TGTGCCTGGAGTGGCAACTATAATTCACCCCTCCACTTT.

Only a few counts were recorded for this clonotype. The J gene is TRBJ2-1, the V gene TRBV19; 12 bases are a match to TRBD2. The V gene's germline CDR1 is LNHDA and CDR2 SQIVND (reference sequence). There are 14 residues in the CDR3. V trimming: 5 bases; J trimming: 7 bases; junction bases outside the gene matches: 3. The CDR3: CASSSSGGANEQFF. The CDR3 DNA reads TGTGCCAGTAGTTCTAGCGGGGGGGCTAATGAGCAGTTCTTC.

This clonotype occurred a few times. The chain couples TRBV7-2 to TRBJ1-2, with TRBD1 matching over 8 bases. The CDR3 is made up of 15 amino acids. CDR1 and CDR2 (germline): SGHTA, FQGNSA. Losses at the gene ends were 5 bases for V and 2 bases for J; bases not matched to a gene: 7. CDR3 coding DNA: TGTGCCAGCAGCCCCTTTCAGGGGGCGAACTATGGCTACACCTTC. This codes for CASSPFQGANYGYTF.

As to this clonotype: A much larger clone is a single base away; this may be a read error. The chain recombines TRBV11-3 with TRBJ1-2; unclear D gene. CDR1 is SGHNT and CDR2 is YENEEA in the germline V gene. This CDR3 spans 17 amino acids. The CDR3 DNA reads as TGTACCAGCAGCTTATTATCCCCGGACCACCCTGGTTCTGGCTACACCTTC. Protein sequence: CTSSLLSPDHPGSGYTF.

This clonotype was seen repeatedly, ten times or more. The genes are TRBV7-9 and TRBJ1-1, with no clear D. Per germline, CDR1 SEHNR and CDR2 FQNEAQ (reference sequence). The V gene lost 4 bases and the J gene lost 11 bases, with 11 bases spanning the gap. This CDR3 contains 11 residues. The CDR3 sequence: CASSSPSGAFF. CDR3 DNA sequence: TGTGCCAGCAGCTCGCCCAGTGGGGCTTTCTTT.

This clonotype was seen repeatedly, ten times or more. The chain recombines TRBV28 with TRBJ2-1; D not certain. The CDR3 is 13 residues long. The V end lost 5 bases, the J end lost 5 bases, and 10 bases lay between the germline ends. Per germline, CDR1 MDHEN and CDR2 SYDVKM. CDR3 sequence: CASSPPLNNEQFF. CDR3 in DNA: TGTGCCAGCAGTCCGCCCCTTAACAATGAGCAGTTCTTC.

This clonotype showed up many times. The CDR3: CSVEESSYEQYF. Written as DNA, the CDR3 is TGCAGCGTTGAAGAGTCGTCATACGAGCAGTACTTC. The chain carries TRBV29-1 and TRBJ2-7; no clear D. The CDR3 is made up of 12 amino acids. Germline lookup yields CDR1 SQVTM and CDR2 ANQGSEA. The V end was cut by 0 bases, the J end by 4 bases, with 7 bases between.

The table lists this clonotype with many counts. The rearrangement links TRBV7-9 to TRBJ2-3, with D possibly being TRBD1 (6 bases). There are 13 residues in the CDR3. Trimming stripped 11 bases from V and 2 bases from J, with 14 bases between. CDR1 and CDR2 (germline): SEHNR, FQNEAQ (reference sequence). The DNA of the CDR3 is TGTGCCGGACAAGGGGGTTCCACAGATACGCAGTATTTT. It is translated as CAGQGGSTDTQYF. The whole variable domain, filled in from reference TRBV7-9 and TRBJ2-3, reads DTGVSQNPRHKITKRGQNVTFRCDPISEHNRLYWYRQTLGQGPEFLTYFQNEAQLEKSRLLSDRFSAERPKGSFSTLEIQRTEQGDSAMYLCAGQGGSTDTQYFGPGTRLTVL.

This clonotype was detected many times. This sequence joins TRBV19 and TRBJ1-1; no reliable D call. This CDR3 is built from 15 residues. V lost 3 bases, J lost 2 bases, and 13 bases lay in between. The germline V gene has CDR1 LNHDA and CDR2 SQIVND (reference sequence). CDR3 DNA sequence: TGTGCCAGTAGTATTATCGAGGGAAGAAACACTGAAGCTTTCTTT. Encoded protein: CASSIIEGRNTEAFF.

In nucleotides, the CDR3 is TGTGCCAGCGTTTCTGGGACACGGGGTGAAAAACTGTTTTTT. Translated, it gives CASVSGTRGEKLFF. The chain combines TRBV19 with TRBJ1-4, with D perhaps TRBD1 (6 bases). This CDR3 region has 14 residues. V lost 9 bases and J 7 bases, leaving 18 bases between the germline ends. Germline CDR1 LNHDA, CDR2 SQIVND (reference sequence). Based on the CDR3 plus reference TRBV19 and TRBJ1-4, the full variable domain is DGGITQSPKYLFRKEGQNVTLSCEQNLNHDAMYWYRQDPGQGLRLIYYSQIVNDFQKGDIAEGYSVSREKKESFPLTVTSAQKNPTAFYLCASVSGTRGEKLFFGSGTQLSVL.

The V gene is TRBV9, the J gene TRBJ1-6, with a tentative D call TRBD1 (6 bases). The CDR3 covers 15 residues. Trimming shortened V by 3 bases and J by 3 bases, and 10 bases separated the two germline ends. Germline V gives CDR1 SGDLS, CDR2 YYNGEE. CDR3 bases: TGTGCCAGCAGCGAAGGACAGTTCTATAATTCACCCCTCCACTTT. Translating it yields CASSEGQFYNSPLHF. Based on the CDR3 plus reference TRBV9 and TRBJ1-6, the full variable domain is DSGVTQTPKHLITATGQRVTLRCSPRSGDLSVYWYQQSLDQGLQFLIQYYNGEERAKGNILERFSAQQFPDLHSELNLSSLELGDSALYFCASSEGQFYNSPLHFGNGTRLTVT.

This clonotype was counted ten times or more. The chain links TRBV24-1 to TRBJ1-5; D is perhaps TRBD1 (5 bases). Germline-derived CDR1 and CDR2 are KGHDR and SFDVKD. Between the trimmed V and J ends, which lost 7 bases and 3 bases, there was a span of 12 bases. The CDR3 has 14 residues. The DNA of the CDR3 is TGTGCCACCAGGTCCTGGGACGACAATCAGCCCCAGCATTTT. Translated: CATRSWDDNQPQHF.